This T cell receptor beta chain was identified during a study of T cell clusters in autoimmune cytopenias. Notes on the study in general: Clustering suggested that physiological T cell clusters were missing in primary autoimmune cytopenia patients.

Approximately 36,000 genome equivalents of blood DNA were amplified for TRB. One tube held mixed TRB-A and TRB-B primer pools for touch-down PCR. TCRdb re-called the multiplex PCR reads and shows each CDR3 protein once, DNA omitted. The sample totals 7,800 or so distinct CDR3 sequences. Worth noting for this clonotype: Its antigen is currently unknown.

The receptor was isolated from a human donor with an autoimmune cytopenia or autoimmune hepatitis (not recorded which). Sequenced material: peripheral blood.

The CDR3 protein is CASSGQGAKDNEKLFF. The chain recombines TRBV6-1 with TRBJ1-4; TCRdb reports TRBD1, a call that lacks DNA to check it against. This CDR3 comprises 16 residues. CDR1 and CDR2 (germline): MNHNS, SASEGT.